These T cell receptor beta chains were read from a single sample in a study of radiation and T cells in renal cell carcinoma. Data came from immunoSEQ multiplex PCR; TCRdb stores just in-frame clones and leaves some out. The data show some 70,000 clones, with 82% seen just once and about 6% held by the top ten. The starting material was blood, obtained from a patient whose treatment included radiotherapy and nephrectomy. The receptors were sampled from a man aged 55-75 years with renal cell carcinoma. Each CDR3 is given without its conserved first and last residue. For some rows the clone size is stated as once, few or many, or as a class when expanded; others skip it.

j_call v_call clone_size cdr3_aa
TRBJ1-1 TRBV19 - ASSIEAPAPRTEAF
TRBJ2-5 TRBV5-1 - ASSLMGASFQETQY
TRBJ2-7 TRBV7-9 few ASSFSYEQY
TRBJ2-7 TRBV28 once ASSSSGRPNGDEQY
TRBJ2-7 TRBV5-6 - ASSLPGQGFGEQY
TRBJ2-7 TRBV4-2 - ASSQPTKELRYEQY
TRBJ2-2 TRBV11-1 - ASSRTGGGELF
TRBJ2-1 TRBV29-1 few SVEDPTAYNEQF
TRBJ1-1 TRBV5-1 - ASSPGRGPMNTEAF
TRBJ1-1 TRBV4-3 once ASSARQGNTEAF
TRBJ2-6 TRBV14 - ASSRGTGANVLT
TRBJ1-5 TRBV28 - ASSLGRRYSNQPQH
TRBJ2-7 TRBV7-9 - ASSLEPVGLLAYEQY
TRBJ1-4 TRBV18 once ASSPRGVEKLF
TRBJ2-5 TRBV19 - ASSMSRGRWQQETQY
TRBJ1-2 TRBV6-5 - ASSRTSYGYT
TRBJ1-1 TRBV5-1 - ASTPSGMNTEAF
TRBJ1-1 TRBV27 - ASTSGQGHTEAF
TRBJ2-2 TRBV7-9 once ASSFKGPLLPGELF
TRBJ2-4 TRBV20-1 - SAIKGNIQY
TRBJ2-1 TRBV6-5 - ASRRDHSYNEQF
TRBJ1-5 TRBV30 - AWRNSVGVGQPQH
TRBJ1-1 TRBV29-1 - SVEDLESGGPEAF
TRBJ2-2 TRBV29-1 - SVGRDRDTGELF
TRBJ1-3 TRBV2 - ASSEPRDLGNTIY
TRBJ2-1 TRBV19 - ASSIDLGVYNEQF
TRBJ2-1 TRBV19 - ASTMGGQRYNEQF
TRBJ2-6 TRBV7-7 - ASSSSGAGANVLT
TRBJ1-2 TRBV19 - ASSIRPPGQGGGGYT
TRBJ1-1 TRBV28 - ASSFAGSGNTEAF
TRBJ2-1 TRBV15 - ATSPLAGGPIEQF
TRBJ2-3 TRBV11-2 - ASARWTDTQY
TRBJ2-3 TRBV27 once ASSALTGVTDTQY
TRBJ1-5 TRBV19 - ASTSDRSNQPQH
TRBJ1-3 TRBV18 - ASSPLGGESGNTIY
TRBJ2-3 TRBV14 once ASSPQGGGRSTDTQY
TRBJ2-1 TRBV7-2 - ASSLGSIGLEQF
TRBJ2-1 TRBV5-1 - ASSPRTGSSYNEQF
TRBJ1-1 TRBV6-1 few ASASRTGNTEAF
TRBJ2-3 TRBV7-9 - ASSPPFGRGADTQY
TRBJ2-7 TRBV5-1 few ASSLARATSGFYEQY
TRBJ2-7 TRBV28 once ASSLRDRAGGEQY
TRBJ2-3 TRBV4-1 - ASSQDSRDWDTQY
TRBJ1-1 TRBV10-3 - AIKEVGGNTEAF
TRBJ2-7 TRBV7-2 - ASSLARGTGEQY
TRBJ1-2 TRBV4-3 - ASSQVQGPYGYT
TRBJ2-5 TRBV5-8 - ASSSGAYRGPDLETQY
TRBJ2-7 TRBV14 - ASSQSGLGEQY
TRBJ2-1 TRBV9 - ASSVGGGSSYNEQF
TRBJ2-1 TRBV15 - ATSRVLAGGPYNEQF
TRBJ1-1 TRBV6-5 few ASPPGTMNTEAF
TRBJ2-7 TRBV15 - ATSRKGGMSSYEQY
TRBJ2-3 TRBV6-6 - ASSYSSLAGGDTQY
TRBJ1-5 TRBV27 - ASSLFRGFNQPQH